This TCR beta chain is drawn from a study of blood T cell repertoires in COVID-19. As for the study in general: Nucleic acid was either cDNA or gDNA, and it came from T cells, B-cell-depleted T cells, or PBMCs.

Patients of the Seattle cohort, enrolled during active infection, were followed longitudinally. The table came from immunoSEQ multiplex PCR; TCRdb's copy has only in-frame clones and leaves some out. The sample lists a few hundred thousand clones, approximately 88% occurring once. The sequenced sample consisted of peripheral blood. The sequence was obtained from a woman aged 70-85 years with COVID-19, enrolled during active disease.

The chain's CDR3 is CASRSTGTSATLTNEQFF. As DNA, the CDR3 is TGCGCCAGCAGGTCCACCGGGACTAGCGCCACTCTTACCAATGAGCAGTTCTTC. The chain carries TRBV5-1 and TRBJ2-1; 10 nucleotides align to TRBD2. Germline loops: CDR1 SGHRS, CDR2 YFSETQ. Trimming cost V 5 bases and J 6 bases; bases outside gene matches: 17. The CDR3 is made up of 18 amino acids. Based on the CDR3 plus reference TRBV5-1 and TRBJ2-1, the full variable domain is KAGVTQTPRYLIKTRGQQVTLSCSPISGHRSVSWYQQTPGQGLQFLFEYFSETQRNKGNFPGRFSGRQFSNSRSEMNVSTLELGDSALYLCASRSTGTSATLTNEQFFGPGTRLTVL.